The next 5 T cell receptor beta chains were all read from a single sample in a study of T cell clonality in common variable immunodeficiency. Study-level results: Common variable immunodeficiency TCR beta sequences reportedly had fewer deletions and N-nucleotide insertions.

The data were produced by immunoSEQ multiplex PCR, yet TCRdb's version contains in-frame clones alone and is incomplete. The data show 15,000 to 20,000 clones, with none appearing a single time. These TCRs are of unknown antigen specificity. Sequences were obtained from peripheral blood mononuclear cells. These receptors were taken from a human donor with common variable immunodeficiency.

This clone occurred a few times. With the read ending 3 residues before the CDR3 end, the germline J gene is used to fill in that end. The chain uses TRBV2 and TRBJ2-7, with a possible D match to TRBD2 (6 bases). The CDR3 contains 15 residues. V dropped 6 bases and J dropped 0 bases, with 15 bases sitting between them. The germline V gene encodes CDR1 SNHLY and CDR2 FYNNEI. The CDR3 here is CASRVLGGDSYEQYF. The part of the CDR3 DNA that was read is TGTGCCAGCAGGGTCCTCGGGGGTGACTCCTACGAG.

This clone was counted many times. Read coverage stops 3 residues before the CDR3 terminus; the germline J gene supplies the remainder. The chain joins TRBV18 to TRBJ2-2; TRBD1 aligns across 8 bases. The germline V gene encodes CDR1 KGHSH and CDR2 LQKENI. V was pared by 4 bases and J by 6 bases, with 4 bases of the junction left unmatched. The CDR3 is 14 residues long. The CDR3 bases that were read are TGTGCCAGCTCACTGGGACAGGCGCCCGGGGAG. Translating gives CASSLGQAPGE. The whole CDR3 region reads CASSLGQAPGELFF.

This clone showed up many times. The sequenced fragment ends 3 residues before the CDR3 boundary, so the rest is inferred from the germline J gene. The chain has TRBV19 and TRBJ2-1, with 10 positions matching TRBD2. The CDR3 extends over 15 amino acids. The V segment lost 6 bases and the J segment 4 bases; nucleotides outside the gene matches: 6. The V gene's germline CDR1 is LNHDA and CDR2 SQIVND (reference sequence). The CDR3 loop reads CASSRTSGPYNEQFF. The DNA read from the CDR3 is TGTGCCAGTAGCCGGACTAGCGGTCCTTACAATGAG.

This clone was recorded many times. Read coverage stops 3 residues before the CDR3 terminus; the germline J gene supplies the remainder. The V call is TRBV9, the J call TRBJ1-4; 7 bases align to TRBD1. Trimming removed 4 bases from V and 0 bases from J; junction bases left unmatched: 15. The CDR3 runs 19 residues. Per germline, CDR1 SGDLS and CDR2 YYNGEE. The CDR3 spells CASSPTPGGGFATNEKLFF. The sequenced CDR3 bases are TGTGCCAGCAGCCCAACTCCAGGGGGAGGGTTTGCAACTAATGAAAAA.

This clone occurred many times. The CDR3 protein is CASGSTSGSGETQYF. The CDR3 DNA, read in part, is TGTGCTAGTGGTTCCACTAGCGGGAGCGGAGAGACC. The chain joins TRBV12-5 to TRBJ2-5, with 11 bases fitting TRBD2. The read halts 3 residues ahead of the CDR3 end, with the missing end drawn from the germline J gene. Germline V gene data show CDR1 as LGHNT and CDR2 as FRNRAP. The CDR3 contains 15 residues. V was pared by 4 bases and J by 4 bases, with 5 bases of the junction left unmatched.